The 19 T cell receptor beta chains below come from one sample, sequenced in a study of vaccination effects on CD4 cells after COVID-19. Their antigen targets remain unknown. This table comes from immunoSEQ multiplex PCR, and its TCRdb copy is limited to in-frame clones, with some not included. The data show tens of thousands of clones, roughly 74% seen once. Pools of viral peptides were used by the ViraFEST assay to expand antigen-specific CD4+ T cells ahead of sequencing. Following 10 days of culture, CD4+ T cells were isolated. Participants received two doses of either the BNT162b2 or mRNA-1273 vaccine. The sequenced sample was CD4+ T cells from PBMCs cultured with HCoV-229E spike peptides, obtained after COVID-19 vaccination. These receptors were obtained from a human donor who received a COVID-19 vaccine.

The chain carries TRBV2 and TRBJ1-4, with a possible D match to TRBD1 (6 bases). Germline V gene sequence: CDR1 SNHLY, CDR2 FYNNEI. Trimming removed 7 bases at V and 5 bases at J, with 11 bases between. The CDR3 is 13 amino acids. CDR3 sequence reads: CASTPGENEKLFF. The CDR3, as DNA: TGTGCCAGCACCCCAGGGGAGAATGAAAAACTGTTTTTT. The full variable domain, with the rest looked up from reference TRBV2 and TRBJ1-4, is EPEVTQTPSHQVTQMGQEVILRCVPISNHLYFYWYRQILGQKVEFLVSFYNNEISEKSEIFDDQFSVERPDGSNFTLKIRSTKLEDSAMYFCASTPGENEKLFFGSGTQLSVL.

This sequence joins TRBV2 and TRBJ2-2; 11 bases agree with TRBD2. Trimming took 6 bases from V and 13 from J; bases not matched to a gene: 4. Germline loops: CDR1 SNHLY, CDR2 FYNNEI. The length of the CDR3 is 12 residues. Written as DNA, the CDR3 is TGTGCCAGCAGAAGGACTAGCGGGTGGCTGTTTTTT. This sequence encodes CASRRTSGWLFF.

The chain uses TRBV19 and TRBJ2-4; 9 bases align to TRBD1. Germline V gene data show CDR1 as LNHDA and CDR2 as SQIVND (reference sequence). The CDR3 length is 16 residues. The V and J ends lost 4 bases and 11 bases, in that order; junction bases with no gene match: 15. CDR3 region: CASSTPETGQGRVQYF. DNA for the CDR3: TGTGCCAGTAGTACACCAGAAACCGGACAGGGGAGAGTTCAGTACTTC.

This clone has just one count. V is TRBV6-5 and J is TRBJ1-6; 9 nucleotides line up with TRBD1. Per the germline V gene, CDR1 is MNHEY and CDR2 is SVGAGI. The trim removed 10 bases at V and 7 bases at J, leaving 5 bases unmatched. This CDR3 is 13 amino acids long. The CDR3 bases are TGTGCCACCCTAGGACAGGGGAATTCACCCCTCCACTTT. Amino acid sequence: CATLGQGNSPLHF.

The CDR3, as DNA: TGTGCCAGCAGCCGCCAGGGAGGAGAGACCCAGTACTTC. Encoded protein: CASSRQGGETQYF. The V call is TRBV7-3, the J call TRBJ2-5, with D perhaps TRBD2 (6 bases). Trimming cost V 5 bases and J 4 bases, with 11 bases left between them. Germline CDR1 is SGHTA and CDR2 is FQGTGA. CDR3 size: 13 residues.

This clone was observed a handful of times. V gene TRBV20-1 combines with J gene TRBJ2-2; D ambiguous. The ends were cut back, 5 bases at V and 7 bases at J, with 11 bases in the middle. CDR3 length: 12 amino acids. CDR1 DFQATT and CDR2 SNEGSKA come from the germline V gene (reference sequence). The CDR3 reads CSACAVVGELFF. Written as DNA, the CDR3 is TGCAGTGCTTGTGCAGTGGTCGGGGAGCTGTTTTTT.

V gene TRBV5-8 combines with J gene TRBJ2-5; 10 bases fit TRBD1. V shed 5 bases, J shed 7 bases, and the junction held 8 bases outside the gene matches. The CDR3 has 14 amino acids. Germline values: CDR1 SGHTS, CDR2 YDEGEE. CDR3 region: CASSPGTGDVTQYF. The CDR3 coding sequence is TGTGCCAGCAGTCCCGGGACAGGGGATGTGACCCAGTACTTC.

The rearrangement links TRBV4-3 to TRBJ2-7, with D perhaps TRBD1 (6 bases). V shed 0 bases and J shed 1 base, with 10 bases lying between them. Germline V CDR1 and CDR2: LGHNA, YSLEER. There are 15 residues in the CDR3. The CDR3 DNA follows: TGCGCCAGCAGCCAAGAGACAGGCCTTTCCTACGAGCAGTACGTC. Protein: CASSQETGLSYEQYV.

This clone appeared a single time. The chain couples TRBV3-1 (or the pseudogene TRBV3-2) to TRBJ2-3; D gene unclear. Trimming stripped 1 base from V and 2 bases from J, with 13 bases between. There are 16 residues in the CDR3. Per germline, CDR1 LGHDT and CDR2 YNNKEL (reference sequence). The CDR3 loop reads CASSQGAAVFTDTQYF. CDR3 coding DNA: TGTGCCAGCAGCCAAGGTGCGGCGGTTTTCACAGATACGCAGTATTTT.

V gene TRBV9 combines with J gene TRBJ2-2, with D tentatively TRBD1 (6 bases). Germline assignment: CDR1 SGDLS and CDR2 YYNGEE. V lost 3 bases, J lost 0 bases, and 9 bases lay in between. This CDR3 is 15 amino acids long. CDR3 DNA sequence: TGTGCCAGCAGCGACAGGGCGACGAACACCGGGGAGCTGTTTTTT. Protein product: CASSDRATNTGELFF.

V gene TRBV9 combines with J gene TRBJ2-3; 8 bases are shared with TRBD2. The CDR3 runs to 18 residues. Germline V CDR1 and CDR2: SGDLS, YYNGEE. J was trimmed by 9 bases and V by 0 bases; bases with no gene match: 18. The CDR3 is CASSVAPGTSGPLGTQYF. In DNA form, the CDR3 reads TGTGCCAGCAGCGTAGCCCCCGGGACTAGTGGTCCCCTCGGCACGCAGTATTTT.

The chain uses TRBV7-9 and TRBJ1-4, with TRBD1 matching over 7 bases. Losses at the gene ends were 5 bases for V and 0 bases for J; bases not matched to a gene: 6. CDR3 length equals 16 residues. Germline values: CDR1 SEHNR, CDR2 FQNEAQ (reference sequence). In nucleotides, the CDR3 is TGTGCCAGCAGCATTCGACAGGGAGCAACTAATGAAAAACTGTTTTTT. Translation gives CASSIRQGATNEKLFF. The full variable domain, rest sourced from reference TRBV7-9 and TRBJ1-4, is DTGVSQNPRHKITKRGQNVTFRCDPISEHNRLYWYRQTLGQGPEFLTYFQNEAQLEKSRLLSDRFSAERPKGSFSTLEIQRTEQGDSAMYLCASSIRQGATNEKLFFGSGTQLSVL.

This clone was seen only once. The chain links TRBV9 to TRBJ2-3; D unresolved. Germline V gene lookup returns CDR1 SGDLS and CDR2 YYNGEE. The V gene lost 1 base and the J gene lost 2 bases, with 11 bases spanning the gap. The CDR3 has 15 amino acids. CDR3 DNA: TGTGCCAGCAGCGTATTTAGTTTGAACACAGATACGCAGTATTTT. Translating it yields CASSVFSLNTDTQYF.

This sequence joins TRBV27 and TRBJ1-2, with 8 bases matching TRBD1. Germline V gene lookup returns CDR1 MNHEY and CDR2 SMNVEV (reference sequence). V lost 6 bases and J lost 7; bases outside the gene matches: 10. CDR3 length: 14 residues. CDR3 in DNA: TGTGCCAGCAGCACCCTACAGGGGGTCCGTGGCTACACCTTC. This sequence encodes CASSTLQGVRGYTF.

CDR3 in DNA: TGTGCCAGCAGCCGAGGACTAGACAGGGGAAATGAAAAACTGTTTTTT. Translating it yields CASSRGLDRGNEKLFF. V and J are TRBV5-8 and TRBJ1-4, with 8 positions matching TRBD1. Germline V gene sequence: CDR1 SGHTS, CDR2 YDEGEE. CDR3 length: 16 residues. Trimming cost V 4 bases and J 5 bases; bases outside gene matches: 10.

The chain carries TRBV29-1 and TRBJ2-2; D is possibly TRBD1 (6 bases). The V and J ends lost 4 bases and 0 bases respectively, with 15 bases between them. CDR1 and CDR2 (germline): SQVTM, ANQGSEA. The length of the CDR3 is 16 residues. The CDR3 nucleotides read TGCAGCGTTGCAGCTCCCCCAGGGGCGAACACCGGGGAGCTGTTTTTT. Amino acids: CSVAAPPGANTGELFF.

The gene calls are TRBV2 and TRBJ1-2, with TRBD1 matching 9 bases. Germline CDR1 and CDR2: SNHLY and FYNNEI. There are 14 residues in the CDR3. V was pared by 5 bases and J by 2 bases, with 3 bases of the junction left unmatched. DNA of the CDR3: TGTGCCAGCAGTTCCGGGACAGGGAACTATGGCTACACCTTC. This translates into CASSSGTGNYGYTF.

The V gene is TRBV7-2, the J gene TRBJ2-5, with TRBD2 matching 9 bases. Germline trimming cut 2 bases from V and 2 bases from J; bases unmatched to any gene: 6. The CDR3 has 16 residues. Germline V gene sequence: CDR1 SGHTA, CDR2 FQGNSA. CDR3 amino acids: CASSLFPSGGQETQYF. The CDR3 DNA reads as TGTGCCAGCAGCTTATTTCCCAGCGGGGGGCAAGAGACCCAGTACTTC.

The V call is TRBV2, the J call TRBJ2-7; no definite D call. Germline loops: CDR1 SNHLY, CDR2 FYNNEI. V was trimmed by 4 bases and J by 6 bases, leaving 7 bases between them. CDR3 size: 11 residues. CDR3 loop: CASSVTSEQYV. Here the CDR3 DNA reads TGTGCCAGCAGTGTAACATCCGAGCAGTACGTC.